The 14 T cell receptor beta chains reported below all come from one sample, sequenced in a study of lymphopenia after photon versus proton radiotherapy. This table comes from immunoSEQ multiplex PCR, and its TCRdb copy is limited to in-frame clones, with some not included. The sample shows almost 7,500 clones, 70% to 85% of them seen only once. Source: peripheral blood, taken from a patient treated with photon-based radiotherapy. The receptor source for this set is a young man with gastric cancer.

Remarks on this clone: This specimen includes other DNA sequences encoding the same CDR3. Here the CDR3 reads CASSWGNQPQHF. The CDR3, as DNA: TGTGCCAGTAGTTGGGGAAATCAGCCCCAGCATTTT. The chain recombines TRBV19 with TRBJ1-5; no clear D gene. The V gene lost 5 bases and the J gene lost 4 bases, with 6 bases spanning the gap. CDR3 length: 12 residues. Germline assignment: CDR1 LNHDA and CDR2 SQIVND (reference sequence).

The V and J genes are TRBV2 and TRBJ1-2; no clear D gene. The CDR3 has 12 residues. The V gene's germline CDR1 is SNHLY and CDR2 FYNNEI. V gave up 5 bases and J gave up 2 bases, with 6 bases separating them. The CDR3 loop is CASSRENYGYTF. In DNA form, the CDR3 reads TGTGCCAGCAGTCGAGAGAACTATGGCTACACCTTC.

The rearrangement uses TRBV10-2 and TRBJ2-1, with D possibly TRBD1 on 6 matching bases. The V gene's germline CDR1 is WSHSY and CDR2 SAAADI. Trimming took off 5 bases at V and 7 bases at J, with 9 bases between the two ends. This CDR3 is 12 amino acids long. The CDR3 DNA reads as TGCGCCAGCAGTACAGGGTTGAATGAGCAGTTCTTC. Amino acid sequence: CASSTGLNEQFF.

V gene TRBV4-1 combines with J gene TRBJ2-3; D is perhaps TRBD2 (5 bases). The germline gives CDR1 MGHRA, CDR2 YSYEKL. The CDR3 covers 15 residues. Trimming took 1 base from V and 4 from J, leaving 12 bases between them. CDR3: CASSQGRGSPDTQYF. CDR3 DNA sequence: TGCGCCAGCAGCCAAGGTCGAGGGAGTCCAGATACGCAGTATTTT.

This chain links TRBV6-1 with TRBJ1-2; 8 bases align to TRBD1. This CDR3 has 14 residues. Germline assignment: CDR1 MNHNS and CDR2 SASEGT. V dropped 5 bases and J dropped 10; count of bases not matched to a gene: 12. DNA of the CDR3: TGTGCCAGCAGTCGGACAGGGAACCCATCCCCCTACACCTTC. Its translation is CASSRTGNPSPYTF.

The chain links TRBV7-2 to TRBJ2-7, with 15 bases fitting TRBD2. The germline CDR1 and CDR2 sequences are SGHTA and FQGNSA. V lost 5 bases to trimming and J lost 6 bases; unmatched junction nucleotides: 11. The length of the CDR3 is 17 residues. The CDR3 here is CASSPNPGLAGGSEQYF. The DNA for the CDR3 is TGTGCCAGCAGCCCCAACCCGGGACTAGCGGGGGGTTCCGAGCAGTACTTC.

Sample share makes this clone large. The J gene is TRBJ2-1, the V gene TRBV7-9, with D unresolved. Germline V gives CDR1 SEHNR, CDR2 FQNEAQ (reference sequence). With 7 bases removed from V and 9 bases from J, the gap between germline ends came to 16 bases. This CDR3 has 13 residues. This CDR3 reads CASTRDPSIEQFF. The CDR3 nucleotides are TGTGCCAGCACCAGAGACCCCTCCATTGAGCAGTTCTTC. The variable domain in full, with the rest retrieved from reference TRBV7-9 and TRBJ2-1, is DTGVSQNPRHKITKRGQNVTFRCDPISEHNRLYWYRQTLGQGPEFLTYFQNEAQLEKSRLLSDRFSAERPKGSFSTLEIQRTEQGDSAMYLCASTRDPSIEQFFGPGTRLTVL.

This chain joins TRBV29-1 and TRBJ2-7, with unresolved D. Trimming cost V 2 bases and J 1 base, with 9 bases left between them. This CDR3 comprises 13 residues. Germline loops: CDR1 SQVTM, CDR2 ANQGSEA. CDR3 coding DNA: TGCAGCGTTGAACCCGACAATTCCTACGAGCAGTACTTC. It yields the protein CSVEPDNSYEQYF.

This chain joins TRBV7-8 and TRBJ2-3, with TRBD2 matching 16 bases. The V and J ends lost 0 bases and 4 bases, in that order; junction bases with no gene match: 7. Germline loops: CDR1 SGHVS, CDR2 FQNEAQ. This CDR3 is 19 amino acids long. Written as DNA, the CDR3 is TGTGCCAGCAGCTTAGCGACCGGGACTAGCGGGAGGGCCTCAGATACGCAGTATTTT. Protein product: CASSLATGTSGRASDTQYF.

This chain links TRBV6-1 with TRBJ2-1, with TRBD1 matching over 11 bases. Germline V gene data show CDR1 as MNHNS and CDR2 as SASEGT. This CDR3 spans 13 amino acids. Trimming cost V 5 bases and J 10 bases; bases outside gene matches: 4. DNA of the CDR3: TGTGCCAGCAGTCCGGGACAGGGGGGGGAGCAGTTCTTC. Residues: CASSPGQGGEQFF.

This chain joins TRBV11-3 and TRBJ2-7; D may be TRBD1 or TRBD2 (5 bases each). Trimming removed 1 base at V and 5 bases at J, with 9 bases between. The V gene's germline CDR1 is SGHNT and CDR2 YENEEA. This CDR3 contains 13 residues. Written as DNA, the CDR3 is TGTGCCAGCAGCTTAGGGGGGTTCGACGAGCAGTACTTC. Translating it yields CASSLGGFDEQYF.

As DNA, the CDR3 is TGTGCCAGCAGCTTCCAGGGGAACACTGAAGCTTTCTTT. Amino acids: CASSFQGNTEAFF. The chain uses TRBV7-2 and TRBJ1-1, with D possibly matching TRBD1 (5 bases). V was shortened by 3 bases and J by 1 base, with 6 bases between the two germline ends. This CDR3 contains 13 residues. Looked up from germline, CDR1 is SGHTA and CDR2 is FQGNSA.

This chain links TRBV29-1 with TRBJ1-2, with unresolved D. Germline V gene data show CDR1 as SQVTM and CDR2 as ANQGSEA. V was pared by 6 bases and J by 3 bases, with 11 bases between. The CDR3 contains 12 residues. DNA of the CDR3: TGCAGCGTCTCCCGGTGGGACTATGGCTACACCTTC. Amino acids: CSVSRWDYGYTF. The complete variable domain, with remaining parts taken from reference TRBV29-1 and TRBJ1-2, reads SAVISQKPSRDICQRGTSLTIQCQVDSQVTMMFWYRQQPGQSLTLIATANQGSEATYESGFVIDKFPISRPNLTFSTLTVSNMSPEDSSIYLCSVSRWDYGYTFGSGTRLTVV.

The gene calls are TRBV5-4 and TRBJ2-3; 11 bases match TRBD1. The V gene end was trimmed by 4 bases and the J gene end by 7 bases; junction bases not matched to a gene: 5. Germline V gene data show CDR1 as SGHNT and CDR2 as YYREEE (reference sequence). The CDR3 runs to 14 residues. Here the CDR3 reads CASSAGQGGHTQYF. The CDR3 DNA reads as TGTGCCAGCAGCGCGGGACAGGGGGGACATACGCAGTATTTT.